A selection of T cell receptor beta chains follows, all from one sample in a study of CD8+CD57+ T cells in acquired aplastic anemia. TCRdb redid the calling of the reads with MiXCR, one entry per CDR3 protein. The profile shows some 45,000 distinct CDR3 sequences, 68% of them singletons. The sample taken for sequencing was sorted CD4+, CD8+, or CD8+CD57+ T cells (not recorded which) from PBMCs. The receptor source for this set is a human donor in good health, serving as a control. Both conserved end residues are trimmed from each CDR3. The D gene is left open where the match is weak.

D | V | CDR3
NA | TRBV19 | ASTPTGISNQPQH
NA | TRBV29-1 | SVELQGERAEQY
NA | TRBV2 | ASRPWDGNSPLH
TRBD1 | TRBV10-3 | ATNRDRDVGQPQH
TRBD1 | TRBV15 | ATSSPLTGANQPQH
NA | TRBV19 | ASCHVARPTYEQY
NA | TRBV20-1 | SARDQYGELF
TRBD1 | TRBV7-2 | ASSRGQGHEQY
TRBD1 | TRBV29-1 | SVGQGGGNTIY
NA | TRBV11-1 | ASSLAVSAYAAYEQY
NA | TRBV29-1 | SVEGTDYGYT
TRBD1 | TRBV2 | ASRSPGQGFGYT
TRBD2 | TRBV15 | ASSLVAGESYEQY
TRBD1 | TRBV12-3/TRBV12-4 | ASGDRSYEQY
NA | TRBV5-5 | ASSQVTGSYEQY
NA | TRBV5-1 | ASSLAVGGAGGYT
NA | TRBV20-1 | SARVGERYNTEAF
NA | TRBV11-2 | ASSAGAGHTDTQY
NA | TRBV7-9 | ASSANYYEQY
NA | TRBV27 | ASSLQYSNQPQH
NA | TRBV24-1 | ATSDTRVRETQY
TRBD1 | TRBV2 | ASSDDRDNQPQH
NA | TRBV2 | ASSDRGLGYEQY
TRBD1 | TRBV20-1 | SVRRGGATGELF
TRBD1 | TRBV12-3/TRBV12-4 | ASRQTGENYGYT
NA | TRBV29-1 | SVERYTEAF
TRBD2 | TRBV19 | ASRTSGTDTQY
NA | TRBV7-6 | ASSFGSAPEAF
NA | TRBV10-3 | ATSDIGENQPQH